This is a list of T cell receptor beta chains from one sample in a study of blood T cell repertoires in COVID-19. TCRdb's copy holds only in-frame clones and misses some; the assay was immunoSEQ multiplex PCR. The sample contains about 200,000 clones, around 84% of which appear only once. Sequenced sample: peripheral blood. The receptors were gathered from a woman older than 75 with acute or convalescent COVID-19. Both conserved end residues are part of each CDR3. D genes are given only for firm matches. Some rows have no size entry. The others give once, few or many, or a class for an expanded clone.

>TRBJ1-5|TRBV6-5|.|TRBD1
TGTGCCAGCGGAAAAGGGGGCGGTCAGCCCCAGCATTTT
CASGKGGGQPQHF
>TRBJ1-1|TRBV18|.|TRBD1
TGTGCCAGCTCACCAAGCCCCCCAGGGGGCTCTTCAGCTTTCTTT
CASSPSPPGGSSAFF
>TRBJ2-1|TRBV7-9|once|.
TGTGCCAGCAGCTTAGGGGGCAGAAGGAGCTCCTACAATGAGCAGTTCTTC
CASSLGGRRSSYNEQFF
>TRBJ2-7|TRBV11-2|.|.
TGTGCCAGCAGCTTAGTATTTGAGGATACCTACGAGCAGTACTTC
CASSLVFEDTYEQYF
>TRBJ2-7|TRBV7-2|.|TRBD1
TGTGCCAGCAGCTCCCGACAGGGCTCCAACGAGCAGTACTTC
CASSSRQGSNEQYF
>TRBJ2-2|TRBV3-1/TRBV3-2|.|TRBD2
TGTGCCAGCAGCCTAGCGGGAGTGACGGGGGAGCTGTTTTTT
CASSLAGVTGELFF
>TRBJ2-3|TRBV27|.|TRBD2
TGTGCCAGCAGTTTGCGGGAGGGGTTCACAGATACGCAGTATTTT
CASSLREGFTDTQYF
>TRBJ1-4|TRBV7-2|.|.
TGTGCCAGCAGCTTAGGTGGACAGCTCAATAATGAAAAACTGTTTTTT
CASSLGGQLNNEKLFF
>TRBJ1-4|TRBV28|.|TRBD1
TGTGCCAGCGGGACAGAGTTAAAGGGGAAACTGTTTTTT
CASGTELKGKLFF
>TRBJ2-5|TRBV5-4|.|.
TGTGCCAGCAGCTTATCGTTCGCAAGGAGTAGGGAGACCCAGTACTTC
CASSLSFARSRETQYF
>TRBJ2-7|TRBV5-5|.|.
TGTGCCAGCAGCAATGCCATGGGGAGACTCTCCTACGAGCAGTACTTC
CASSNAMGRLSYEQYF
>TRBJ2-2|TRBV5-4|.|TRBD1
TGTGCCAGCAGCTTGGCACAGGGGGCTAGAAACACCGGGGAGCTGTTTTTT
CASSLAQGARNTGELFF
>TRBJ1-1|TRBV10-1|.|.
TGCGCCAGCATGGTAAGCGGAGGCACTGAAGCTTTCTTT
CASMVSGGTEAFF
>TRBJ2-1|TRBV11-2|.|TRBD2
TGTGCCAGCAGCTTCGTAGCGGGAGGCTACAATGAGCAGTTCTTC
CASSFVAGGYNEQFF
>TRBJ1-3|TRBV19|.|TRBD1
TGTGCCAGTAGTACGGCGGGACAGGCTGGAAACACCATATATTTT
CASSTAGQAGNTIYF
>TRBJ2-1|TRBV11-3|.|.
TGTGCCAGCAGCTTAGGTCCTAACAATGAGCAGTTCTTC
CASSLGPNNEQFF
>TRBJ1-3|TRBV20-1|.|.
TGCAGTGCTAGTACAGCATCCTTCTCTGGAAACACCATATATTTT
CSASTASFSGNTIYF
>TRBJ2-5|TRBV4-3|.|TRBD1
TGCGCCAGCAGCCGCGGGACAGGGGAAGAGACCCAGTACTTC
CASSRGTGEETQYF
>TRBJ1-1|TRBV6-5|once|.
TGTGCCAGCAGTTATAGCCTGAACACTGAAGCTTTCTTT
CASSYSLNTEAFF
>TRBJ2-1|TRBV6-4|.|TRBD1
TGTGCCAGCAGTACGACCGGGACAGCCTACAATGAGCAGTTCTTC
CASSTTGTAYNEQFF
>TRBJ1-2|TRBV18|.|.
TGTGCCAGCTCACGAGGGCAGGAAGAACACTATGGCTACACCTTC
CASSRGQEEHYGYTF
>TRBJ1-1|TRBV18|.|.
TGTGCCAGCTCCCCCGGACAGATGCTGGCTGAAGCTTTCTTT
CASSPGQMLAEAFF
>TRBJ1-2|TRBV27|.|.
TGTGCCAGCAGAAGGGGGTATTTGGATGGCTACACCTTC
CASRRGYLDGYTF
>TRBJ2-7|TRBV28|.|.
TGTGCCAGCAGTTTTTGGCCCCCCGCCGCTCGTTCCTACGAGCAGTACTTC
CASSFWPPAARSYEQYF
>TRBJ1-4|TRBV6-5|.|TRBD1
TGTGCCAGCAGGACAGGGGGCGCGAGGTCTGAAAAACTGTTTTTT
CASRTGGARSEKLFF
>TRBJ1-4|TRBV5-4|.|.
TGTGCCAGCAGCGTTGGGGGGACTAATGAAAAACTGTTTTTT
CASSVGGTNEKLFF
>TRBJ2-3|TRBV7-2|.|.
TGTGCCAGCAGCTTAGTGCCCCCTTCGGGCACAGATACGCAGTATTTT
CASSLVPPSGTDTQYF
>TRBJ1-1|TRBV24-1|.|.
TGTGCCACCAGTGACGGTTACAACGGTCGAGGAGCTTTCTTT
CATSDGYNGRGAFF
>TRBJ2-3|TRBV4-3|.|.
TGCGCCAGCAGCCAAACTAGGGATACGCAGTATTTT
CASSQTRDTQYF
>TRBJ2-7|TRBV6-5|.|.
TGTGCCAGCAGTTATAACCAGGGGGGCCACGAGCAGTACTTC
CASSYNQGGHEQYF
>TRBJ2-3|TRBV7-2|.|.
TGTGCCAGCAGCCTTAGCGGAGTTAGCACAGATACGCAGTATTTT
CASSLSGVSTDTQYF
>TRBJ1-1|TRBV14|.|.
TGTGCCAGCAGCCAAGATAGGGGCAGGTCCCACTTAAAGGACCCGAACACTGAAGCTTTCTTT
CASSQDRGRSHLKDPNTEAFF
>TRBJ2-5|TRBV19|few|.
TGTGCCAGTAGCGCCCCCGAGTCGGAGACCCAGTACTTC
CASSAPESETQYF
>TRBJ2-1|TRBV9|.|.
TGTGCCAGCAGCGTAGAATCCGTCTCCTACAATGAGCAGTTCTTC
CASSVESVSYNEQFF
>TRBJ2-5|TRBV5-5|.|TRBD2
TGTGCCAGCAGTTTCCTAGCGGCGGAGACCCAGTACTTC
CASSFLAAETQYF
>TRBJ2-2|TRBV19|.|.
TGTGCCAGTAGTTGGGGCTATCTAAACACCGGGGAGCTGTTTTTT
CASSWGYLNTGELFF
>TRBJ1-2|TRBV5-1|.|TRBD1
TGCGCCAGCAGCTTCGGACAGGGACAAGGCTACACCTTC
CASSFGQGQGYTF
>TRBJ1-1|TRBV7-2|.|.
TGTGCCAGCAGCTTAGGGTTAACTAACACTGAAGCTTTCTTT
CASSLGLTNTEAFF
>TRBJ1-2|TRBV18|.|TRBD1
TGTGCCAGCTCACCCATTTCGGGACAGGGGGCGTTTGGCTACACCTTC
CASSPISGQGAFGYTF
>TRBJ2-7|TRBV9|.|.
TGTGCCAGCAGCGTGATAGCGGACTCCTACGAGCAGTACTTC
CASSVIADSYEQYF
>TRBJ2-1|TRBV7-3|.|.
TGTGCCAGCAGCCCGAATCTCGGGAGCTCCTACAATGAGCAGTTCTTC
CASSPNLGSSYNEQFF
>TRBJ2-2|TRBV6-5|.|TRBD2
TGTGCCAGCATGTGGCGGGAGTCCGGGGAGCTGTTTTTT
CASMWRESGELFF
>TRBJ1-1|TRBV5-1|.|TRBD1
TGCGCCAGCAGCCCAAGGGGGCCTGGCACTGAAGCTTTCTTT
CASSPRGPGTEAFF
>TRBJ2-1|TRBV18|once|TRBD2
TGTGCCAGCTCACCCCCTAGCGGGAGAGTCAATGAGCAGTTCTTC
CASSPPSGRVNEQFF
>TRBJ2-5|TRBV6-5|once|.
TGTGCCAGCAGTTACGGTAACCAGCAAGAGACCCAGTACTTC
CASSYGNQQETQYF
>TRBJ1-2|TRBV6-6|.|TRBD1
TGTGCCAGCAGAGAGACAGGGGCCTATGGCTACACCTTC
CASRETGAYGYTF
>TRBJ2-1|TRBV28|.|.
TGTGCCAGCAGTTTCGACGGGAGCAATGAGCAGTTCTTC
CASSFDGSNEQFF
>TRBJ2-1|TRBV18|.|TRBD2
TGTGCCAGCTCAAGCAGCGGGAGATTCCATGAGCAGTTCTTC
CASSSSGRFHEQFF
>TRBJ1-4|TRBV2|.|TRBD1
TGTGCCAGCAGTGACCGGGACAGGGATTCTTGGAAACTGTTTTTT
CASSDRDRDSWKLFF
>TRBJ1-1|TRBV4-2|.|TRBD1
TGTGCCAGCAGCCAAGAGGGGACAGGGGGCTTTGGGACTGAAGCTTTCTTT
CASSQEGTGGFGTEAFF
>TRBJ1-2|TRBV4-2|.|.
TGTGCCAGCAGCCAAGTCGTATCCCAGGGTAAGGTCGGCTACACCTTC
CASSQVVSQGKVGYTF
>TRBJ1-1|TRBV5-1|.|TRBD1
TGCGCCAGCAGCGGTACCGGGACAGGGAGGGGCACTGAAGCTTTCTTT
CASSGTGTGRGTEAFF
>TRBJ2-2|TRBV6-2/TRBV6-3|.|TRBD1
TGTGCCAGCAGCCGACAGGGGGCTACCTCACCGGGGGAGCTGTTTTTT
CASSRQGATSPGELFF
>TRBJ2-7|TRBV28|.|TRBD2
TGTGCCAGCAGTGCGGGGGGCCAGTACTTC
CASSAGGQYF
>TRBJ1-4|TRBV30|.|.
TGTGCCTGGAGTGGCGGGGCCACAGGTGAAAAACTGTTTTTT
CAWSGGATGEKLFF
>TRBJ2-7|TRBV5-8|many|.
TGTGCCAGCAGCTTGGCCGGGTTATCCTACGAGCAGTACTTC
CASSLAGLSYEQYF